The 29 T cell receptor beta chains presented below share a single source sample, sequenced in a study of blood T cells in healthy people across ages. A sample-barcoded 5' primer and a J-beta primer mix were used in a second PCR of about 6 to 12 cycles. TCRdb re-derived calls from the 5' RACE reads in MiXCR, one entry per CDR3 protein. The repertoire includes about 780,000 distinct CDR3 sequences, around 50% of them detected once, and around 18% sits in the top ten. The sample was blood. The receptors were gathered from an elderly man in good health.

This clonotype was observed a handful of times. CDR3 sequence reads: CSASPGLARNNEQFF. CDR3 coding DNA: TGCAGTGCTAGCCCGGGACTAGCGAGGAACAATGAGCAGTTCTTC. This rearrangement joins TRBV20-1 to TRBJ2-1, with 10 bases that match TRBD2. V lost 3 bases to trimming and J lost 5 bases; unmatched junction nucleotides: 7. In germline, CDR1 is DFQATT, CDR2 SNEGSKA (reference sequence). The CDR3 is 15 residues long.

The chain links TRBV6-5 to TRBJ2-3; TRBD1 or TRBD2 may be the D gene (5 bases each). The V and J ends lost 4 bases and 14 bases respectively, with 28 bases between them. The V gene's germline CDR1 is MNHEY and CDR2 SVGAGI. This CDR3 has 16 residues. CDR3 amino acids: CASSSRDLEEGRYAYF. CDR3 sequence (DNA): TGTGCCAGCAGTTCCCGGGACCTGGAAGAGGGCAGATACGCGTATTTT.

CDR3 nucleotide sequence: TGTGCCAGCAGCTCGTATCCCGGGACAGGCACGGGGCGGAATACGCAGTATTTT. Translating gives CASSSYPGTGTGRNTQYF. This chain joins TRBV7-9 and TRBJ2-3; 8 bases map to TRBD1. With V trimmed by 4 bases and J by 7 bases, 19 bases remained unmatched. The CDR3 runs 18 residues. CDR1 is SEHNR, CDR2 FQNEAQ, per germline (reference sequence).

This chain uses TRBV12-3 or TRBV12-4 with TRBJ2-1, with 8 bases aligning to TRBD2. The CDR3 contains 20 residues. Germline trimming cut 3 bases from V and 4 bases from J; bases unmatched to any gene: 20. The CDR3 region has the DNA TGTGCCAGCAGTTTTCGAGTTAGTTCTACGAGGACTAGCCTTTACAATGAGCAGTTCTTC. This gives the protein CASSFRVSSTRTSLYNEQFF.

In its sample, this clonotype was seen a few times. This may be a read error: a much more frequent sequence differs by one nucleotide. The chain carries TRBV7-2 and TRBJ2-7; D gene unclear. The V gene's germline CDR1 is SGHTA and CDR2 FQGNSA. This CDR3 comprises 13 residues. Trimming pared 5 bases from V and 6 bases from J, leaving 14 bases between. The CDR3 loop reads CASSRAEVVEQYF. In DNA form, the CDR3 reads TGTGCCAGCAGCCGCGCAGAAGTCGTCGAGCAGTACTTC.

This chain's CDR3 is CASSEAYLDTQYF. CDR3 DNA: TGTGCCAGCAGTGAGGCCTATCTGGATACGCAGTATTTT. V is TRBV6-4 and J is TRBJ2-3; D remains ambiguous. Germline CDR1 is MRHNA and CDR2 is SNTAGT. V lost 3 bases and J 6 bases, leaving 10 bases between the germline ends. This CDR3 is built from 13 residues.

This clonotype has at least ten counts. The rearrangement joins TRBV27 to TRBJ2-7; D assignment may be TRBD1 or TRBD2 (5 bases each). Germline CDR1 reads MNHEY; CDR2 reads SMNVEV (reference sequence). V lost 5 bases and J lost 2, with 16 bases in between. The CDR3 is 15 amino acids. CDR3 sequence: CASSLRTQGAYEQYF. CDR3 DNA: TGTGCCAGCAGTCTACGGACCCAGGGAGCCTACGAGCAGTACTTC.

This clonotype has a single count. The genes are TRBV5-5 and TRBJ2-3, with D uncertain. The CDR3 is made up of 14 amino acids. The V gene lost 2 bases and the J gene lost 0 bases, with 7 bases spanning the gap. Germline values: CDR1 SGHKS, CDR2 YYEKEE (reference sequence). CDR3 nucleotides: TGTGCCAGCAGCTTTCTAACTAGCACAGATACGCAGTATTTT. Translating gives CASSFLTSTDTQYF.

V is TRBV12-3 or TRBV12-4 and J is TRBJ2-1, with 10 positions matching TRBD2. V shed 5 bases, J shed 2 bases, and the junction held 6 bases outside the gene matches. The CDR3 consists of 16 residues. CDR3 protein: CASSGLADYPYNEQFF. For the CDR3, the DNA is TGTGCCAGCAGTGGACTAGCGGACTATCCCTACAATGAGCAGTTCTTC.

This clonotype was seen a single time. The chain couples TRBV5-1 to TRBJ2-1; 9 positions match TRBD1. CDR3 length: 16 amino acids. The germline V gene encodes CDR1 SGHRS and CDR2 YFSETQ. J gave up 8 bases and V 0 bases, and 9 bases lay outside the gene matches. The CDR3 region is CASSLGLQDRGHEQFF. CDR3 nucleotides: TGCGCCAGCAGCTTGGGGCTACAGGACAGGGGCCATGAGCAGTTCTTC. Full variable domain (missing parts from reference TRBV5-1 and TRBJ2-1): KAGVTQTPRYLIKTRGQQVTLSCSPISGHRSVSWYQQTPGQGLQFLFEYFSETQRNKGNFPGRFSGRQFSNSRSEMNVSTLELGDSALYLCASSLGLQDRGHEQFFGPGTRLTVL.

The CDR3 DNA follows: TGTGCCATCAGTGAGTCAAGCTCGGGTGAGCAGTTCTTC. Its translation: CAISESSSGEQFF. The chain is built from TRBV10-3 and TRBJ2-1; D is unclear. Germline CDR1 ENHRY, CDR2 SYGVKD. The ends were cut back, 0 bases at V and 9 bases at J, with 9 bases in the middle. The CDR3 spans 13 residues.

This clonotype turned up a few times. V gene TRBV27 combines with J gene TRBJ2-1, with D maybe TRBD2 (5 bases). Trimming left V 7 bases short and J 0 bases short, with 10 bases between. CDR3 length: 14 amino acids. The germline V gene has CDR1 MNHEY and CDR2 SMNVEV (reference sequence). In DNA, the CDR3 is TGTGCCAGCAAACTAGGGAGCTCCTACAATGAGCAGTTCTTC. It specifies CASKLGSSYNEQFF.

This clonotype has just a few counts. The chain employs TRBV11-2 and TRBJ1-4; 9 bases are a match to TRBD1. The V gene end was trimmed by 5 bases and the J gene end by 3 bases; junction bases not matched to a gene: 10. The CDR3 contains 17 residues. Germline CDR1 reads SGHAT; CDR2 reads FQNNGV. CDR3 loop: CASSKGTGTWANEKLFF. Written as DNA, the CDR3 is TGTGCCAGCAGCAAAGGGACAGGGACATGGGCTAATGAAAAACTGTTTTTT.

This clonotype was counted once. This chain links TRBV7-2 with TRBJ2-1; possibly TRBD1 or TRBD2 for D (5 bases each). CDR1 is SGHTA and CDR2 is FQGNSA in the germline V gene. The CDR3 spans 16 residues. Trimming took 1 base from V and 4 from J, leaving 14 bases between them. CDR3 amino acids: CASSLGGARGYNEQFF. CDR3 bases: TGTGCCAGCAGCTTAGGAGGGGCCCGGGGATACAATGAGCAGTTCTTC.

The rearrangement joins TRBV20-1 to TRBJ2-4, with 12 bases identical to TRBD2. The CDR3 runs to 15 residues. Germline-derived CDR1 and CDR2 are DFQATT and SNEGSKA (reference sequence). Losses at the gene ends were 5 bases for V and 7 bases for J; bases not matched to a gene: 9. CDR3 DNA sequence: TGCAGTGCTTCCGGACTAGCGGGATTCGGGAACATTCAGTACTTC. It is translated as CSASGLAGFGNIQYF.

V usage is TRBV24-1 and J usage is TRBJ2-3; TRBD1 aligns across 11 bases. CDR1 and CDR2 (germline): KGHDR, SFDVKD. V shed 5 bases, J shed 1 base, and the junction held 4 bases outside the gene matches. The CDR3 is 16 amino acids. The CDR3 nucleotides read TGTGCCACCAGTGGTGTGGGACAGGGGGGCACAGATACGCAGTATTTT. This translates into CATSGVGQGGTDTQYF.

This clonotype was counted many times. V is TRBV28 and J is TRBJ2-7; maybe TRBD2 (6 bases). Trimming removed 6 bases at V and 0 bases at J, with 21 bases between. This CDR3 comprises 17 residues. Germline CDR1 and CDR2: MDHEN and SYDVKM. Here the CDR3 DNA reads TGTGCCAGCAGGGATGGGACTTTAGGGAGGAGCTCCTACGAGCAGTACTTC. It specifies CASRDGTLGRSSYEQYF.

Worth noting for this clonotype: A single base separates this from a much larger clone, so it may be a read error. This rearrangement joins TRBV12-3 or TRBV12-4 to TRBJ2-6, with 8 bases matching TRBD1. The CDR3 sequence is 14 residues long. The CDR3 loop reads CASRTGAGANVPTF. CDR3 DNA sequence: TGTGCCAGCAGGACAGGGGCTGGGGCCAACGTCCCGACTTTC.

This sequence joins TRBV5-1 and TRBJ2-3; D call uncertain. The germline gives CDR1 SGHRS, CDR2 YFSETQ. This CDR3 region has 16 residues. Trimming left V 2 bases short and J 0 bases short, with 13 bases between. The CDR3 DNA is TGCGCCAGCAGCTTATTCGGAAGTACTAGCACAGATACGCAGTATTTT. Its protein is CASSLFGSTSTDTQYF.

CDR3 loop: CSGGTSNTEAFF. Written as DNA, the CDR3 is TGCAGCGGGGGGACATCGAACACTGAAGCTTTCTTT. This chain joins TRBV29-1 and TRBJ1-1; D is perhaps TRBD1 (6 bases). Germline CDR1 SQVTM, CDR2 ANQGSEA. Trimming pared 7 bases from V and 1 base from J, leaving 10 bases between. The CDR3 extends over 12 amino acids.

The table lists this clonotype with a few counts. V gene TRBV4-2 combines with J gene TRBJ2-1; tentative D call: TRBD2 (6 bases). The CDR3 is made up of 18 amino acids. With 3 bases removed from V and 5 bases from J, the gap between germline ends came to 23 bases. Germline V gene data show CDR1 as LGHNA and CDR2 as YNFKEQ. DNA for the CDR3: TGTGCCAGCAGCCAGGACTTCTTTACTAGCCCTACTAACAATGAGCAGTTCTTC. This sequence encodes CASSQDFFTSPTNNEQFF.

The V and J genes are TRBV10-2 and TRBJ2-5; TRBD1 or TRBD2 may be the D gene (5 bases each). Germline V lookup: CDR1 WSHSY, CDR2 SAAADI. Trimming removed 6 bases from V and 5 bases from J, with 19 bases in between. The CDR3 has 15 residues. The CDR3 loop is CASSLAQGVGETQYF. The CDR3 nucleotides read TGCGCCAGCAGCCTCGCTCAGGGAGTTGGCGAGACCCAGTACTTC.

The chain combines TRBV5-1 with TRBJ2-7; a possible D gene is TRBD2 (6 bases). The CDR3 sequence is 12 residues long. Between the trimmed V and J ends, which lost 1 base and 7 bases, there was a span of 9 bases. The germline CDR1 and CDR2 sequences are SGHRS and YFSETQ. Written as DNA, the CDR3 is TGCGCCAGCAGCTTGCAGGCGGGAGAGCAGTACTTC. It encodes CASSLQAGEQYF. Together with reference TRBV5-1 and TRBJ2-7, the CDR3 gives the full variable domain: KAGVTQTPRYLIKTRGQQVTLSCSPISGHRSVSWYQQTPGQGLQFLFEYFSETQRNKGNFPGRFSGRQFSNSRSEMNVSTLELGDSALYLCASSLQAGEQYFGPGTRLTVT.

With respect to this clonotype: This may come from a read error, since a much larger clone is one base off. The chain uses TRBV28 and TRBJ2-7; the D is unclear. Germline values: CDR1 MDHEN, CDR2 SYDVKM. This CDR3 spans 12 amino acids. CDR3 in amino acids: CVSRKSSYEQYF. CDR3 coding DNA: TGTGTCAGCAGGAAAAGCTCCTACGAGCAGTACTTC.

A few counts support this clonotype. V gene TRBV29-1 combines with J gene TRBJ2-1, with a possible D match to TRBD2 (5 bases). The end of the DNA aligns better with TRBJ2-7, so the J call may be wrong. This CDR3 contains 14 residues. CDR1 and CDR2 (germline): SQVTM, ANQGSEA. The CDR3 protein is CSVQAGNLYNEQYF. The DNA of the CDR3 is TGCAGCGTTCAGGCGGGCAACCTCTACAATGAGCAGTACTTC.

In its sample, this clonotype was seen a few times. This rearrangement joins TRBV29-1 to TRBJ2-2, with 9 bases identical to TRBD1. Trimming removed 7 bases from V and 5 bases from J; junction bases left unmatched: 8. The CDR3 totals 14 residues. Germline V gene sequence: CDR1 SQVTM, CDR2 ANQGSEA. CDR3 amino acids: CSGRDRDVTGELFF. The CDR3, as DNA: TGCAGCGGAAGGGACAGGGATGTGACCGGGGAGCTGTTTTTT.

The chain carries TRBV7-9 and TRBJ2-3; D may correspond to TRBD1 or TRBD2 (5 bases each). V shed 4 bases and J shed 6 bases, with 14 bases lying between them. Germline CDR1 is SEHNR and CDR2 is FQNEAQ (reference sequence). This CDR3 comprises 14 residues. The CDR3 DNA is TGTGCCAGCAGCTACACCGGGACCTTGGATACGCAGTATTTT. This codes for CASSYTGTLDTQYF.

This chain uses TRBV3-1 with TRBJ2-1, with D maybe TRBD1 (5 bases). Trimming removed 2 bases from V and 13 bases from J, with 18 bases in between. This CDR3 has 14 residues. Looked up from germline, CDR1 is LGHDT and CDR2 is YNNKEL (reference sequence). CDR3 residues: CASSQSSRGETQFF. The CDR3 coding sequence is TGTGCCAGCAGCCAATCATCAAGGGGCGAGACCCAGTTCTTC.

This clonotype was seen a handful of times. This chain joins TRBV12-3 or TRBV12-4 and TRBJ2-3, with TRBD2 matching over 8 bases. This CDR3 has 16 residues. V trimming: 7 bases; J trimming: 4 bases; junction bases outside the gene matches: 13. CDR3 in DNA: TGTGCCAGCACCACGGGGGGGAGCGGGAGACCAGATACGCAGTATTTT. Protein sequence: CASTTGGSGRPDTQYF.